One and the same sample provided the 3 T cell receptor beta chains below, sequenced in a study of OX40 agonist ivuxolimab in advanced cancers. Here immunoSEQ multiplex PCR was the method, and the copy in TCRdb shows in-frame clones only, minus some. Seen here are tens of thousands of clones, more than 75% observed once, and the top ten hold 0.38%. The sequencing here drew on CD4+ or CD8+ T cells sorted from blood, taken in a trial of the OX40 agonist ivuxolimab. The receptors come from an adult with an advanced solid tumor such as melanoma, head and neck, liver or kidney cancer.

The chain links TRBV2 to TRBJ1-2; the match to TRBD1 covers 9 bases. CDR3 length: 15 amino acids. Germline V gene sequence: CDR1 SNHLY, CDR2 FYNNEI. J was trimmed by 9 bases and V by 3 bases; bases with no gene match: 11. The CDR3 bases are TGTGCCAGCAGTGAGAGAGGGGACAGGGCGGGGAGCTACACCTTC. Translating gives CASSERGDRAGSYTF.

The chain uses TRBV7-9 and TRBJ2-3, with TRBD2 identical over 8 bases. Trimming took 8 bases from V and 1 from J; bases not matched to a gene: 5. Germline CDR1 SEHNR, CDR2 FQNEAQ (reference sequence). CDR3 length: 14 amino acids. The CDR3: CASRGGPGTDTQYF. CDR3 sequence (DNA): TGTGCCAGCCGGGGGGGCCCGGGCACAGATACGCAGTATTTT. Using reference TRBV7-9 and TRBJ2-3 for the parts outside the CDR3, the full variable domain is DTGVSQNPRHKITKRGQNVTFRCDPISEHNRLYWYRQTLGQGPEFLTYFQNEAQLEKSRLLSDRFSAERPKGSFSTLEIQRTEQGDSAMYLCASRGGPGTDTQYFGPGTRLTVL.

The CDR3 DNA reads as TGTGCCAGCAAAGGGGCGCCCACTGAAGCTTTCTTT. Translating gives CASKGAPTEAFF. The rearrangement joins TRBV27 to TRBJ1-1; a weak D match, TRBD1 (5 bases). The CDR3 contains 12 residues. Germline-derived CDR1 and CDR2 are MNHEY and SMNVEV (reference sequence). V shed 7 bases and J shed 4 bases, with 10 bases lying between them.